The 29 T cell receptor beta chains below all came from one sample that was sequenced in a study of spatial heterogeneity in lung cancer (dated by TCRdb to between 2018 and 2021). The time point tag for this specimen amounts to: blood at routine non-recurrence follow-up after resection. Preparation of the library involved 5' RACE. TCRdb records NextSeq 500 as the sequencer. Starting from the raw public reads, TCRdb applied fastp trimming at Q25, assembled clones with MiXCR and retained in-frame beta chains. All rows with the same CDR3 protein become a single entry with the most common DNA and genes. Within this sample are roughly 38,000 distinct CDR3 sequences, with 10% to 13% of them counted one time only. The ten largest account for 17% of the sample. The specimen comprised PBMCs, sampled at follow-up. These receptor sequences come from a female donor with early-stage non-small cell lung cancer.

This clonotype appeared a few times. This chain connects TRBV7-2 to TRBJ2-7; no clear D. The CDR3 contains 14 residues. CDR1 SGHTA and CDR2 FQGNSA come from the germline V gene. V was shortened by 1 base and J by 5 bases, with 12 bases between the two germline ends. CDR3 in amino acids: CASSLDSARDEQYF. The CDR3 region has the DNA TGTGCCAGCAGCTTAGACTCTGCACGGGACGAGCAGTACTTC. Combining the CDR3 with reference TRBV7-2 and TRBJ2-7 gives the whole variable domain GAGVSQSPSNKVTEKGKDVELRCDPISGHTALYWYRQSLGQGLEFLIYFQGNSAPDKSGLPSDRFSAERTGGSVSTLTIQRTQQEDSAVYLCASSLDSARDEQYFGPGTRLTVT.

This clonotype appeared many times. The CDR3 region is CASSLVQGAGANVLTF. In nucleotides, the CDR3 is TGCGCCAGCAGCTTGGTCCAGGGAGCTGGGGCCAACGTCCTGACTTTC. This chain joins TRBV5-1 and TRBJ2-6, with D possibly being TRBD1 or TRBD2 (5 bases each). Germline lookup yields CDR1 SGHRS and CDR2 YFSETQ. V shed 0 bases and J shed 2 bases, with 9 bases lying between them. This CDR3 contains 16 residues.

This clonotype was seen repeatedly, ten times or more. The CDR3 sequence is CSASSFRGSYNEQFF. The CDR3 DNA sequence: TGCAGTGCTAGCTCCTTCAGGGGTTCCTACAATGAGCAGTTCTTC. The rearrangement links TRBV20-1 to TRBJ2-1; tentatively, D is TRBD1 (6 bases). CDR3 length: 15 amino acids. Per the germline V gene, CDR1 is DFQATT and CDR2 is SNEGSKA (reference sequence). Trimming shortened V by 3 bases and J by 1 base, and 13 bases separated the two germline ends.

The chain employs TRBV5-1 and TRBJ2-5, with D tentatively TRBD1 or TRBD2 (5 bases each). The CDR3 is 14 residues long. Looked up from germline, CDR1 is SGHRS and CDR2 is YFSETQ. The V and J ends lost 3 bases and 9 bases respectively, with 18 bases between them. The CDR3 reads CASSSAGTTVAQYF. CDR3 DNA: TGCGCCAGCAGCTCCGCCGGGACCACGGTGGCCCAGTACTTC.

This clonotype was seen at least ten times. The rearrangement links TRBV6-2 or TRBV6-3 to TRBJ2-7, with 10 bases fitting TRBD2. The V and J ends lost 7 bases and 1 base, in that order; junction bases with no gene match: 10. The CDR3 spans 16 residues. CDR1 is MNHEY, CDR2 SVGEGT, per germline. The CDR3 region is CASNPGLAGVSYEQYF. The CDR3 DNA reads TGTGCCAGCAACCCCGGGCTAGCGGGGGTATCCTACGAGCAGTACTTC.

This clonotype showed up just a few times. The genes are TRBV11-2 and TRBJ2-7; D is undetermined. Germline V lookup: CDR1 SGHAT, CDR2 FQNNGV. This CDR3 has 14 amino acids. With 5 bases removed from V and 3 bases from J, the gap between germline ends came to 14 bases. The CDR3 region is CASSLVDGNYEQYF. CDR3 sequence (DNA): TGTGCCAGCAGCCTTGTGGACGGAAACTACGAGCAGTACTTC.

The chain couples TRBV29-1 to TRBJ1-1, with D hard to call. Germline lookup yields CDR1 SQVTM and CDR2 ANQGSEA. This CDR3 contains 12 residues. Trimming took 1 base from V and 1 from J, leaving 4 bases between them. DNA for the CDR3: TGCAGCGTTGAAGGGGAGAACACTGAAGCTTTCTTT. Protein sequence: CSVEGENTEAFF.

The chain joins TRBV2 to TRBJ2-2; 8 bases match TRBD1. V gave up 7 bases and J gave up 1 base; unmatched junction bases: 8. This CDR3 is built from 16 residues. Germline-derived CDR1 and CDR2 are SNHLY and FYNNEI. CDR3 protein: CASTGPGQGNTGELFF. CDR3 bases: TGTGCCAGCACCGGACCCGGACAGGGGAACACCGGGGAGCTGTTTTTT.

The chain couples TRBV20-1 to TRBJ2-7; D ambiguous. The germline V and J ends were trimmed by 4 bases and 3 bases, with 10 bases remaining between them. CDR1 is DFQATT and CDR2 is SNEGSKA in the germline V gene (reference sequence). The CDR3 sequence is 12 residues long. CDR3 DNA: TGCAGTGCTACTGCGTCGGGCTACGAGCAGTACTTC. Amino acids: CSATASGYEQYF.

This clonotype has more than one count but fewer than ten. J is TRBJ2-5 and V is TRBV27; D is ambiguous. Germline CDR1 is MNHEY and CDR2 is SMNVEV (reference sequence). The CDR3 has 13 amino acids. V lost 2 bases to trimming and J lost 3 bases, with 7 bases between them. CDR3 in DNA: TGTGCCAGCAGTTTAGCAGATAAAGAGACCCAGTACTTC. This codes for CASSLADKETQYF.

This clonotype was seen many times. The J gene is TRBJ2-5, the V gene TRBV6-6; D unresolved. CDR1 is MNHNY and CDR2 is SVGAGI in the germline V gene (reference sequence). The CDR3 length is 14 residues. Trimming removed 6 bases from V and 1 base from J, with 12 bases in between. The CDR3 loop reads CASSPPGLQETQYF. CDR3 bases: TGTGCCAGCAGCCCACCGGGCCTCCAAGAGACCCAGTACTTC.

The CDR3 bases are TGCAGCGCCCTGGGACAGGTTGGGGAAAAACTGTTTTTT. Translated: CSALGQVGEKLFF. The rearrangement links TRBV29-1 to TRBJ1-4; 8 bases are a match to TRBD1. V was clipped by 7 bases and J by 8 bases; unmatched bases: 9. CDR1 and CDR2 from the germline V gene are SQVTM and ANQGSEA. The CDR3 length is 13 residues.

In this sample, this clonotype turned up many times. This rearrangement joins TRBV7-2 to TRBJ2-7; D perhaps matches TRBD2 (7 bases). The germline V and J ends were trimmed by 1 base and 4 bases, with 17 bases remaining between them. The CDR3 is made up of 16 amino acids. The germline V gene encodes CDR1 SGHTA and CDR2 FQGNSA. CDR3: CASSLVSGGPYYEQYF. CDR3 in DNA: TGTGCCAGCAGCTTAGTGTCGGGGGGCCCGTATTACGAGCAGTACTTC.

This clonotype was observed at least ten times. The rearrangement uses TRBV12-3 or TRBV12-4 and TRBJ1-2, with 10 bases lining up with TRBD1. V trimming: 6 bases; J trimming: 5 bases; junction bases outside the gene matches: 3. The CDR3 contains 13 residues. The CDR3 sequence is CASRGQGRYGYTF. As DNA, the CDR3 is TGTGCCAGCAGGGGACAGGGGCGGTATGGCTACACCTTC.

This rearrangement joins TRBV5-1 to TRBJ2-2; maybe TRBD1 (5 bases). Germline CDR1 reads SGHRS; CDR2 reads YFSETQ. V lost 4 bases, J lost 4 bases, and 14 bases lay in between. CDR3 length: 15 amino acids. The CDR3 is CASSLLDITTGELFF. The CDR3 DNA follows: TGCGCCAGCAGCCTACTGGACATAACCACCGGGGAGCTGTTTTTT.

This clonotype has a count of ten or more. The chain joins TRBV7-8 to TRBJ2-5, with 7 bases identical to TRBD2. J was trimmed by 4 bases and V by 5 bases; bases with no gene match: 10. Germline V gene lookup returns CDR1 SGHVS and CDR2 FQNEAQ. This CDR3 spans 15 amino acids. CDR3 bases: TGTGCCAGCAGCCCGAGATGGGGGGGGAGAGAGACCCAGTACTTC. It is translated as CASSPRWGGRETQYF.

This clonotype was counted between two and nine times. Germline is not matched at one junction end, which may reflect a read error. The chain carries TRBV28 and TRBJ2-1; 11 bases match TRBD2. The CDR3 extends over 11 amino acids. Germline assignment: CDR1 MDHEN and CDR2 SYDVKM. CDR3 amino acids: CSSGGANEQFF. The CDR3 DNA follows: TGCAGTAGCGGGGGGGCCAATGAGCAGTTCTTC.

This clonotype showed up many times. CDR3 nucleotide sequence: TGTGCCAGCAGTCCAGGCCCCCGACTAGCGGGGGCATACAATGAGCAGTTCTTC. Protein: CASSPGPRLAGAYNEQFF. This chain links TRBV27 with TRBJ2-1; 12 bases are a match to TRBD2. This CDR3 spans 18 amino acids. Per germline, CDR1 MNHEY and CDR2 SMNVEV (reference sequence). V lost 5 bases, J lost 4 bases, and 12 bases stayed unmatched.

The V gene is TRBV6-5, the J gene TRBJ2-7, with 12 nucleotides matching TRBD1. Germline values: CDR1 MNHEY, CDR2 SVGAGI. V trimming: 4 bases; J trimming: 6 bases; junction bases outside the gene matches: 7. This CDR3 comprises 15 residues. CDR3 sequence (DNA): TGTGCCAGCAGTTCCTCCGGGACAGGGGGCGCCGAGCAGTACTTC. Amino acids: CASSSSGTGGAEQYF.

This clonotype was observed many times. The rearrangement uses TRBV19 and TRBJ2-3; D is possibly TRBD1 (5 bases). The CDR3 runs 17 residues. The ends were cut back, 0 bases at V and 1 base at J, with 14 bases in the middle. From germline, CDR1 is LNHDA and CDR2 SQIVND (reference sequence). The CDR3 DNA is TGTGCCAGTAGTATAGATACCCCCCAGGGTGGCACAGATACGCAGTATTTT. Residues: CASSIDTPQGGTDTQYF.

This clonotype was found a few times. V gene TRBV3-1 combines with J gene TRBJ2-3; 11 bases line up with TRBD2. From germline, CDR1 is LGHDT and CDR2 YNNKEL (reference sequence). The length of the CDR3 is 16 residues. The J segment lost 6 bases and the V segment lost 0 bases, leaving 5 bases of the junction unmatched. As DNA, the CDR3 is TGTGCCAGCAGCCAAGATTCCCTAGCGGGGGGTGATACGCAGTATTTT. It translates to CASSQDSLAGGDTQYF.

The rearrangement links TRBV20-1 to TRBJ2-7, with a possible D match to TRBD1 (6 bases). Trimming left V 4 bases short and J 6 bases short, with 16 bases between. CDR1 DFQATT and CDR2 SNEGSKA come from the germline V gene (reference sequence). The CDR3 loop spans 13 amino acids. CDR3: CSATLTVGGEQYF. The CDR3 nucleotides read TGCAGTGCTACTCTGACGGTAGGGGGCGAGCAGTACTTC.

The V gene is TRBV2, the J gene TRBJ2-5, with TRBD2 identical over 7 bases. Germline lookup yields CDR1 SNHLY and CDR2 FYNNEI. The J segment lost 4 bases and the V segment lost 11 bases, leaving 19 bases of the junction unmatched. The CDR3 contains 16 residues. The chain's CDR3 is CACSWGRVGNGETQYF. CDR3 nucleotide sequence: TGTGCCTGCTCCTGGGGGAGGGTGGGGAATGGAGAGACCCAGTACTTC.

The genes are TRBV5-1 and TRBJ1-4, with D possibly TRBD1 on 6 matching bases. V was shortened by 3 bases and J by 8 bases, with 14 bases between the two germline ends. Germline-derived CDR1 and CDR2 are SGHRS and YFSETQ. The CDR3 runs to 14 residues. CDR3 residues: CASSSWDTPEKLFF. The CDR3 nucleotides read TGCGCCAGCAGCTCCTGGGACACCCCGGAAAAACTGTTTTTT.

Ten or more counts support this clonotype. This chain uses TRBV7-2 with TRBJ2-7; tentative D call: TRBD1 (6 bases). V shed 2 bases and J shed 4 bases, with 15 bases lying between them. The germline V gene encodes CDR1 SGHTA and CDR2 FQGNSA. The CDR3 runs to 15 residues. CDR3 residues: CASSLQSGVWYEQYF. DNA of the CDR3: TGTGCCAGCAGCTTACAATCAGGGGTATGGTACGAGCAGTACTTC.

This clonotype appeared many times. V is TRBV14 and J is TRBJ2-7; unclear D gene. The CDR3 extends over 13 amino acids. V shed 1 base and J shed 2 bases, with 6 bases lying between them. The germline V gene has CDR1 SGHDN and CDR2 FVKESK. The CDR3 bases are TGTGCCAGCAGCCAAGGTTTAGCCTACGAGCAGTACTTC. Its protein product is CASSQGLAYEQYF.

This chain uses TRBV3-1 with TRBJ2-1; D is perhaps TRBD1 (6 bases). Trimming removed 3 bases at V and 6 bases at J, with 21 bases between. Per germline, CDR1 LGHDT and CDR2 YNNKEL (reference sequence). This CDR3 contains 17 residues. In DNA, the CDR3 is TGTGCCAGCAGCCACACAGGGAGATCCCACAAGATCAATGAGCAGTTCTTC. Encoded protein: CASSHTGRSHKINEQFF.

V usage is TRBV4-1 and J usage is TRBJ2-5; D may match TRBD1 or TRBD2 (5 bases each). Germline V lookup: CDR1 MGHRA, CDR2 YSYEKL. V lost 0 bases and J 5 bases, leaving 10 bases between the germline ends. The CDR3 extends over 14 amino acids. The CDR3 region has the DNA TGCGCCAGCAGCCAAGAATTGGGGGAGGAGACCCAGTACTTC. Its protein product is CASSQELGEETQYF.

This clonotype appeared many times. This sequence joins TRBV10-2 and TRBJ2-4; no definite D call. The CDR3 contains 13 residues. The V gene's germline CDR1 is WSHSY and CDR2 SAAADI. V was cut by 7 bases and J by 7 bases, with 14 bases left in between. The CDR3 loop reads CASTPELDNIQYF. DNA for the CDR3: TGCGCCAGCACCCCCGAACTGGATAACATTCAGTACTTC.